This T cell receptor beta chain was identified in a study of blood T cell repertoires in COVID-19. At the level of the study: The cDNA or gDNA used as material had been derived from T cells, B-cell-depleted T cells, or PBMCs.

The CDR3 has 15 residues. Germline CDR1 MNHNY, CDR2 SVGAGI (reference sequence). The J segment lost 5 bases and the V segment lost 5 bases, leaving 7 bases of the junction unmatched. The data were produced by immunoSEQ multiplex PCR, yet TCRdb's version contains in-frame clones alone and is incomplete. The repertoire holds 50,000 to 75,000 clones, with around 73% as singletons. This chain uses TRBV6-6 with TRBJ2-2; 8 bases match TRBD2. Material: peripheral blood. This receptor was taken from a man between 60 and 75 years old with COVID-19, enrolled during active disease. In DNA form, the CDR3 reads TGTGCCAGCAGTCTGAGCGGGAGTGGAACCGGGGAGCTGTTTTTT. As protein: CASSLSGSGTGELFF.